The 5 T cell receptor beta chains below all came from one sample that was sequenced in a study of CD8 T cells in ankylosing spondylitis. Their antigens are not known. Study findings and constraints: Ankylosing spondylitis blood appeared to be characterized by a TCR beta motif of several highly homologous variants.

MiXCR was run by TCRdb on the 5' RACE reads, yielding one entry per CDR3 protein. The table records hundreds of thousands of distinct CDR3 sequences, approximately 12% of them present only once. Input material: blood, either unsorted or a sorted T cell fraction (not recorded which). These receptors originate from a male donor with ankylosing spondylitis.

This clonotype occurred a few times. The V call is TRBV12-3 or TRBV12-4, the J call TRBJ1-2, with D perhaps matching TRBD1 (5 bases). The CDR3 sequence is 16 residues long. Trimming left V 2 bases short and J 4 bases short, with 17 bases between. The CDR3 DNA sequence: TGTGCCAGCAGTTTAAAAGTCGCAGGGATCCCCTATGGCTACACCTTC. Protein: CASSLKVAGIPYGYTF.

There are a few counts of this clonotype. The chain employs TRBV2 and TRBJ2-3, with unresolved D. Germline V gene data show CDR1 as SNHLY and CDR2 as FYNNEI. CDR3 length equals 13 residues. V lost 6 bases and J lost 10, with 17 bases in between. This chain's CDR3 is CASSSESLGSQYF. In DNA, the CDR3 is TGTGCCAGCAGCTCCGAGTCGTTAGGTTCGCAGTATTTT.

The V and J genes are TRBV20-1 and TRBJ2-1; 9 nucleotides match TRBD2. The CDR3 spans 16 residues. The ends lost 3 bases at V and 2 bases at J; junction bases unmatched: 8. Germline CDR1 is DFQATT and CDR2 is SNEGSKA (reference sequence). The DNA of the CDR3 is TGCAGTGCTAGTCCCGGGCGGACTAGCGCCTACAATGAGCAGTTCTTC. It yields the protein CSASPGRTSAYNEQFF.

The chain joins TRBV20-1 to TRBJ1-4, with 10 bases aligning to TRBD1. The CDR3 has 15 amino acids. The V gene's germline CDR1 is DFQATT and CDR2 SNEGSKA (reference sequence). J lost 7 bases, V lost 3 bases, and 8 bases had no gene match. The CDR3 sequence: CSASNPGTGVEKLFF. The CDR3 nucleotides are TGCAGTGCTAGCAACCCAGGGACAGGGGTTGAAAAACTGTTTTTT.

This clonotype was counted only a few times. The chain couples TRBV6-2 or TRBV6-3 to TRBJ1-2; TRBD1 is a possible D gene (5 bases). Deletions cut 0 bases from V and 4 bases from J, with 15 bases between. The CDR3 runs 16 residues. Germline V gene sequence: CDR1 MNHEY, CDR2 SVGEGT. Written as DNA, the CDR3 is TGTGCCAGCAGTTACTCGCTCAGGGATACTCTCTATGGCTACACCTTC. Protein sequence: CASSYSLRDTLYGYTF.